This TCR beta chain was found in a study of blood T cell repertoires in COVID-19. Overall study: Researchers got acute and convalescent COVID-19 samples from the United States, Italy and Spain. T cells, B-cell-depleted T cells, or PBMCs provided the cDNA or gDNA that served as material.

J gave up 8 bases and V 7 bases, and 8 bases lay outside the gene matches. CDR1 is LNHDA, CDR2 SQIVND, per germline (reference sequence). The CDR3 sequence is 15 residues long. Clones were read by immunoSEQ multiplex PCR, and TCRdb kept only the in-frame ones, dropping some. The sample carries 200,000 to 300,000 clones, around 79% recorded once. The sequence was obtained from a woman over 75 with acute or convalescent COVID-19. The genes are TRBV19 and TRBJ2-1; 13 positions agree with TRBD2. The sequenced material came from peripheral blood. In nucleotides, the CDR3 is TGTGCCAGTACCCAGACTAGCGGGAGGAGGGATGAGCAGTTCTTC. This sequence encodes CASTQTSGRRDEQFF.